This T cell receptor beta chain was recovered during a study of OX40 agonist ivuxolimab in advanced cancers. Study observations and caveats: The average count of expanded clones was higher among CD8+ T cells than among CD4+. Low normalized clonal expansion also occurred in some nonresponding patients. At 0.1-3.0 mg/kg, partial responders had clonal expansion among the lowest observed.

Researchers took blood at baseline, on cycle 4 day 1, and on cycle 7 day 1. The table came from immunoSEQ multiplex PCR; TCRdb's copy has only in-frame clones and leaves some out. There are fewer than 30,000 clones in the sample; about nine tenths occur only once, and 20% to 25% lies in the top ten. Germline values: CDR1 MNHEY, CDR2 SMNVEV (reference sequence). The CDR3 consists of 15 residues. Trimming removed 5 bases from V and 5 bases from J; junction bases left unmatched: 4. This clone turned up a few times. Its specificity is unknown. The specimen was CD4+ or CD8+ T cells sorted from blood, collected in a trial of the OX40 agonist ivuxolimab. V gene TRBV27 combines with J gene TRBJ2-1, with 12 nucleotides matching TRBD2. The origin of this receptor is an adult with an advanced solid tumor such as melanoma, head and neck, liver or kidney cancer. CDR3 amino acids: CASSPTSGGNNEQFF. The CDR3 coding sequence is TGTGCCAGCAGTCCCACTAGCGGGGGGAACAATGAGCAGTTCTTC.